The 13 T cell receptor beta chains presented below share a single source sample, sequenced in a study of blood T cells in healthy people across ages. Then a second PCR, running roughly 7 to 12 cycles, was carried out with a sample-barcoded 5' primer and a J-beta primer mix. TCRdb itself ran the 5' RACE reads through MiXCR, one entry per CDR3 protein. Of around 620,000 distinct CDR3 sequences in the sample, approximately 25% were seen once. Sequencing was performed on blood. The receptor set was obtained from a woman aged 70-85 years in good health.

This rearrangement joins TRBV28 to TRBJ2-5; D tentatively reads TRBD1 or TRBD2 (5 bases each). The assigned J gene may be wrong: the sequence end matches TRBJ2-1 better. This CDR3 is 17 amino acids long. Germline loops: CDR1 MDHEN, CDR2 SYDVKM. The CDR3 protein is CASSSPSAGTMGNEQFF. CDR3 nucleotides: TGTGCCAGCAGTTCACCCTCCGCAGGGACGATGGGGAATGAGCAGTTCTTC.

Points on this clonotype: An end of the junction does not agree with germline; a read error may underlie this. The chain uses TRBV7-2 and TRBJ2-3; D gene unclear. This CDR3 comprises 15 residues. From germline, CDR1 is SGHTA and CDR2 FQGNSA. The CDR3 reads CASSLRGFPTDTQYF. Written as DNA, the CDR3 is TGTGCCAGCAGCTTACGAGGATTCCCCACAGACACGCAGTATTTT. The complete variable domain, with remaining parts taken from reference TRBV7-2 and TRBJ2-3, reads GAGVSQSPSNKVTEKGKDVELRCDPISGHTALYWYRQSLGQGLEFLIYFQGNSAPDKSGLPSDRFSAERTGGSVSTLTIQRTQQEDSAVYLCASSLRGFPTDTQYFGPGTRLTVL.

This rearrangement joins TRBV29-1 to TRBJ1-1; D ambiguous. This CDR3 has 12 residues. The germline gives CDR1 SQVTM, CDR2 ANQGSEA. V lost 8 bases, J lost 1 base, and 11 bases lay in between. CDR3 residues: CSSTRGNTEAFF. The CDR3 bases are TGCAGCTCGACGCGGGGGAACACTGAAGCTTTCTTT.

CDR3 sequence reads: CASSKELAKETQYF. The CDR3 DNA sequence: TGTGCCAGCAGCAAGGAACTAGCGAAAGAGACCCAGTACTTC. The chain recombines TRBV7-2 with TRBJ2-5; 7 positions agree with TRBD2. The CDR3 is 14 residues long. Trimming cost V 5 bases and J 3 bases; bases outside gene matches: 6. The germline V gene has CDR1 SGHTA and CDR2 FQGNSA.

This chain links TRBV5-5 with TRBJ2-2; 10 positions match TRBD2. Trimming removed 2 bases from V and 5 bases from J; junction bases left unmatched: 3. The CDR3 is 15 residues long. The V gene's germline CDR1 is SGHKS and CDR2 YYEKEE (reference sequence). CDR3 DNA sequence: TGTGCCAGCAGCTTCCAGCGGGGGGGAACCGGGGAGCTGTTTTTT. Its translation is CASSFQRGGTGELFF.

This clonotype was detected a few times. The V gene is TRBV12-3 or TRBV12-4, the J gene TRBJ2-5, with 8 nucleotides matching TRBD2. The CDR3 runs 15 residues. V was pared by 3 bases and J by 5 bases, with 8 bases of the junction left unmatched. The chain's CDR3 is CASSFSRAGVETQYF. The CDR3 DNA reads TGTGCCAGCAGTTTCTCCCGAGCGGGGGTGGAGACCCAGTACTTC.

This clonotype was seen only a few times. V usage is TRBV7-2 and J usage is TRBJ2-1, with TRBD1 identical over 11 bases. The CDR3 consists of 15 residues. The germline CDR1 and CDR2 sequences are SGHTA and FQGNSA. V lost 3 bases, J lost 7 bases, and 5 bases stayed unmatched. This chain's CDR3 is CASSLMGQGVNEQFF. In DNA, the CDR3 is TGTGCCAGCAGCTTGATGGGACAGGGGGTAAATGAGCAGTTCTTC.

The chain carries TRBV3-1 and TRBJ2-1, with a possible D match to TRBD1 (6 bases). V gave up 4 bases and J gave up 6 bases, with 16 bases separating them. CDR3 size: 15 residues. The germline V gene encodes CDR1 LGHDT and CDR2 YNNKEL (reference sequence). The CDR3 DNA follows: TGTGCCAGCAGCCGGACAGTTGGACCTATCAATGAGCAGTTCTTC. It specifies CASSRTVGPINEQFF.

The chain couples TRBV7-3 to TRBJ2-5; a possible D gene is TRBD2 (7 bases). The CDR3 consists of 15 residues. The V end lost 2 bases, the J end lost 2 bases, and 12 bases lay between the germline ends. Germline V gene lookup returns CDR1 SGHTA and CDR2 FQGTGA. This chain's CDR3 is CASSLRGATQETQYF. In nucleotides, the CDR3 is TGTGCCAGCAGCTTACGGGGGGCCACACAAGAGACCCAGTACTTC.

V gene TRBV11-2 combines with J gene TRBJ1-6; unclear D gene. Germline V gene sequence: CDR1 SGHAT, CDR2 FQNNGV. This CDR3 spans 13 amino acids. Trimming shortened V by 5 bases and J by 10 bases, and 12 bases separated the two germline ends. CDR3 in DNA: TGTGCCAGCAGCCCAAATCAGTTGTCACCCCTCCACTTT. Translating it yields CASSPNQLSPLHF.

The J gene is TRBJ2-7, the V gene TRBV2; D remains unclear. Per the germline V gene, CDR1 is SNHLY and CDR2 is FYNNEI. The length of the CDR3 is 14 residues. Trimming took off 2 bases at V and 0 bases at J, with 8 bases between the two ends. The CDR3 DNA sequence: TGTGCCAGCAGTGAATCCGTCGACTCCTACGAGCAGTACTTC. It translates to CASSESVDSYEQYF.

The genes are TRBV20-1 and TRBJ2-5; the match to TRBD1 covers 8 bases. In germline, CDR1 is DFQATT, CDR2 SNEGSKA (reference sequence). V dropped 6 bases and J dropped 1; count of bases not matched to a gene: 4. The length of the CDR3 is 13 residues. CDR3 DNA: TGCAGTGCGCCTGACAGGGGCCAAGAGACCCAGTACTTC. Residues: CSAPDRGQETQYF.

In its sample, this clonotype was seen a few times. The rearrangement links TRBV25-1 to TRBJ1-1, with D possibly being TRBD1 (5 bases). The CDR3 sequence is 16 residues long. Germline values: CDR1 MGHDK, CDR2 SYGVNS. V was clipped by 2 bases and J by 4 bases, with 17 bases between them. CDR3 region: CASSEIAGGEGTEAFF. The CDR3 bases are TGTGCCAGCAGTGAAATCGCCGGGGGAGAGGGCACTGAAGCTTTCTTT.